This T cell receptor (beta chain) originates from a study of blood T cell repertoires in COVID-19. Study context: The study drew acute and convalescent COVID-19 samples from the United States, Italy and Spain. Sources were T cells, B-cell-depleted T cells, or PBMCs; the material itself was cDNA or gDNA.

Per the germline V gene, CDR1 is MNHEY and CDR2 is SVGEGT. The CDR3 sequence is 15 residues long. The V gene lost 1 base and the J gene lost 5 bases, with 11 bases spanning the gap. The method was immunoSEQ multiplex PCR; TCRdb's version includes in-frame clones alone and lacks a portion of them. The table has around 150,000 clones, about 80% seen once. This clone came up once. The TCR originated in a woman of 80 years or more with acute or convalescent COVID-19. Source material: peripheral blood. The chain uses TRBV6-2 or TRBV6-3 and TRBJ2-2; maybe TRBD2 (6 bases). CDR3 sequence: CASSYLGGDTGELFF. The CDR3 DNA reads TGTGCCAGCAGTTACTTGGGGGGAGATACCGGGGAGCTGTTTTTT.